These 25 T cell receptor beta chains came from one sample sequenced in a study of response to subunit inactivated influenza vaccine. MiXCR, run by TCRdb on the RT-PCR reads, gives a single entry per CDR3 protein. The data hold about 540,000 distinct CDR3 sequences, with around 21% observed a single time. These data were also reused for a study on T cells expressing NK-cell markers. That report notes: Beta-chain TCR cDNA was generated via 5'RACE template switching with UMIs.

The sample was CD4+ T cells sorted from PBMCs, taken about 13 days after vaccination. The receptors come from a man aged 50 or older who received an inactivated influenza vaccine.

The DNA for the CDR3 is TGTGCCAGCAGCTTAGCTCTTGGACAGGGTACTGTGAACACTGAAGCTTTCTTT. The encoded protein is CASSLALGQGTVNTEAFF. The rearrangement joins TRBV11-1 to TRBJ1-1; 8 bases are shared with TRBD1. The CDR3 is 18 amino acids. The germline gives CDR1 SGHAT, CDR2 FQDESV (reference sequence). The V and J ends lost 0 bases and 0 bases, in that order; junction bases with no gene match: 9.

The chain's CDR3 is CAISNTGINEKLFF. The CDR3 bases are TGTGCCATCAGTAATACGGGGATTAATGAAAAACTGTTTTTT. The chain has TRBV10-3 and TRBJ1-4; D is undetermined. There are 14 residues in the CDR3. V lost 5 bases to trimming and J lost 4 bases, with 11 bases between them. CDR1 is ENHRY and CDR2 is SYGVKD in the germline V gene.

V gene TRBV4-1 combines with J gene TRBJ2-7; TRBD2 matches 16 bases. Germline assignment: CDR1 MGHRA and CDR2 YSYEKL. The J segment lost 0 bases and the V segment lost 3 bases, leaving 11 bases of the junction unmatched. The CDR3 runs 20 residues. CDR3: CASSHYEGTSGGVVSYEQYF. In nucleotides, the CDR3 is TGCGCCAGCAGCCATTACGAAGGGACTAGCGGGGGGGTAGTCTCCTACGAGCAGTACTTC.

The V and J genes are TRBV7-6 and TRBJ2-7, with D maybe TRBD1 (5 bases). V lost 5 bases to trimming and J lost 0 bases, with 14 bases between them. The CDR3 length is 15 residues. The germline V gene has CDR1 SGHVS and CDR2 FNYEAQ. The CDR3 loop is CASSKRRQSSYEQYF. For the CDR3, the DNA is TGTGCCAGCAGCAAAAGGAGACAGAGCTCCTACGAGCAGTACTTC.

This clonotype occurred a few times. The chain recombines TRBV2 with TRBJ2-2; D is uncertain. Trimming took off 7 bases at V and 0 bases at J, with 9 bases between the two ends. The CDR3 has 14 residues. Germline CDR1 reads SNHLY; CDR2 reads FYNNEI. The CDR3 nucleotides read TGTGCCAGCAAGGTGGGCTCGAACACCGGGGAGCTGTTTTTT. It yields the protein CASKVGSNTGELFF.

This clonotype was detected a few times. The chain recombines TRBV11-2 with TRBJ1-2; a possible D gene is TRBD1 (6 bases). This CDR3 is built from 14 residues. Between the trimmed V and J ends, which lost 0 bases and 7 bases, there was a span of 12 bases. The V gene's germline CDR1 is SGHAT and CDR2 FQNNGV. The CDR3, as DNA: TGTGCCAGCAGCTTAGAATTAGGGGGAAGTGGCTACACCTTC. Translating it yields CASSLELGGSGYTF.

V is TRBV12-3 or TRBV12-4 and J is TRBJ2-1; D possibly corresponds to TRBD2 (7 bases). V gave up 3 bases and J gave up 8 bases, with 11 bases separating them. The CDR3 extends over 13 amino acids. CDR3 amino acids: CASSLGGGYEQFF. The CDR3 DNA reads TGTGCCAGCAGTTTGGGCGGGGGCTATGAGCAGTTCTTC.

The genes are TRBV4-2 and TRBJ1-2; D gene ambiguous. The CDR3 runs 14 residues. Germline V CDR1 and CDR2: LGHNA, YNFKEQ. Trimming took 0 bases from V and 5 from J, leaving 10 bases between them. The CDR3 DNA sequence: TGTGCCAGCAGCCAAGAGACTCGGGGTTATGGCTACACCTTC. Protein product: CASSQETRGYGYTF.

This clonotype was observed a few times. This chain uses TRBV9 with TRBJ2-5; 15 nucleotides align to TRBD2. Germline loops: CDR1 SGDLS, CDR2 YYNGEE. The ends lost 2 bases at V and 5 bases at J; junction bases unmatched: 7. The CDR3 is 17 residues long. The CDR3 DNA reads as TGTGCCAGCAGCGTCACTCCGGGACTAGCGGGAGGCGAGACCCAGTACTTC. Translating gives CASSVTPGLAGGETQYF.

The chain carries TRBV4-1 and TRBJ2-3; TRBD1 aligns across 10 bases. The CDR3 consists of 18 residues. The germline V gene encodes CDR1 MGHRA and CDR2 YSYEKL. V dropped 2 bases and J dropped 5; count of bases not matched to a gene: 13. For the CDR3, the DNA is TGCGCCAGCAGCCAAATCGAGCCGGGACAGGGGAGGAGAGATACGCAGTATTTT. It codes for CASSQIEPGQGRRDTQYF.

This clonotype was observed many times. The chain has TRBV12-3 or TRBV12-4 and TRBJ2-7; D unclear. The CDR3 is 11 residues long. Trimming stripped 2 bases from V and 3 bases from J, with 2 bases between. CDR3 DNA sequence: TGTGCCAGCAGTTTACACTACGAGCAGTACTTC. It translates to CASSLHYEQYF.

This clonotype was detected a few times. This sequence joins TRBV4-3 and TRBJ2-3; perhaps TRBD2 as D (6 bases). Germline lookup yields CDR1 LGHNA and CDR2 YSLEER. The CDR3 sequence is 16 residues long. Deletions cut 0 bases from V and 6 bases from J, with 16 bases between. CDR3 region: CASSQDVGAAGDTQYF. CDR3 nucleotide sequence: TGCGCCAGCAGCCAAGATGTGGGAGCAGCGGGTGATACGCAGTATTTT.

The CDR3 here is CASSQMAGDPNTGELFF. The CDR3, as DNA: TGCGCCAGCAGCCAAATGGCGGGGGACCCGAACACCGGGGAGCTGTTTTTT. This chain links TRBV4-1 with TRBJ2-2, with TRBD2 identical over 7 bases. Losses at the gene ends were 2 bases for V and 0 bases for J; bases not matched to a gene: 6. The CDR3 has 17 residues. Germline lookup yields CDR1 MGHRA and CDR2 YSYEKL.

This clonotype was counted a few times. The rearrangement joins TRBV10-3 to TRBJ1-2; 10 bases fit TRBD1. CDR3 size: 15 residues. Germline CDR1 ENHRY, CDR2 SYGVKD. Germline trimming cut 4 bases from V and 5 bases from J; bases unmatched to any gene: 7. The CDR3 spells CAISGTGGVRYGYTF. The DNA of the CDR3 is TGTGCCATCAGTGGGACAGGGGGTGTTAGGTATGGCTACACCTTC.

This chain uses TRBV28 with TRBJ2-2, with 9 positions matching TRBD2. Germline V gene sequence: CDR1 MDHEN, CDR2 SYDVKM. V lost 4 bases to trimming and J lost 5 bases; unmatched junction nucleotides: 8. The CDR3 length is 16 residues. The CDR3 reads CASSSQREAGTGELFF. In DNA, the CDR3 is TGTGCCAGCAGTTCTCAGCGGGAGGCCGGAACCGGGGAGCTGTTTTTT.

The chain recombines TRBV20-1 with TRBJ1-2; 9 bases match TRBD1. V shed 3 bases, J shed 4 bases, and the junction held 9 bases outside the gene matches. There are 15 residues in the CDR3. Germline V gene sequence: CDR1 DFQATT, CDR2 SNEGSKA (reference sequence). The CDR3 loop is CSARGRTGGGYGYTF. The CDR3 coding sequence is TGCAGTGCTAGGGGTAGAACAGGGGGCGGCTATGGCTACACCTTC.

This clonotype came up many times. The rearrangement joins TRBV7-2 to TRBJ1-1; D is ambiguous. CDR1 and CDR2 (germline): SGHTA, FQGNSA. The germline V and J ends were trimmed by 5 bases and 6 bases, with 16 bases remaining between them. The length of the CDR3 is 14 residues. CDR3: CASSTTPYGSEAFF. The CDR3 coding sequence is TGTGCCAGCAGCACGACCCCGTACGGGTCTGAAGCTTTCTTT.

This clonotype was seen only a few times. The rearrangement links TRBV3-1 to TRBJ2-2; 9 nucleotides align to TRBD1. Germline trimming cut 3 bases from V and 0 bases from J; bases unmatched to any gene: 8. The CDR3 contains 18 residues. Per the germline V gene, CDR1 is LGHDT and CDR2 is YNNKEL (reference sequence). The CDR3 sequence is CASSQRITGGANTGELFF. The CDR3 bases are TGTGCCAGCAGCCAGAGAATTACAGGGGGCGCGAACACCGGGGAGCTGTTTTTT.

This chain joins TRBV28 and TRBJ2-7; 11 nucleotides match TRBD1. Germline loops: CDR1 MDHEN, CDR2 SYDVKM. This CDR3 spans 15 amino acids. V trimming: 4 bases; J trimming: 5 bases; junction bases outside the gene matches: 7. CDR3: CASSSRTGGADEQYF. In DNA form, the CDR3 reads TGTGCCAGCAGTTCCCGGACAGGGGGCGCGGACGAGCAGTACTTC. Combining the CDR3 with reference TRBV28 and TRBJ2-7 gives the whole variable domain DVKVTQSSRYLVKRTGEKVFLECVQDMDHENMFWYRQDPGLGLRLIYFSYDVKMKEKGDIPEGYSVSREKKERFSLILESASTNQTSMYLCASSSRTGGADEQYFGPGTRLTVT.

In this sample, this clonotype turned up a few times. The rearrangement joins TRBV6-5 to TRBJ2-1; 7 nucleotides align to TRBD2. Germline V CDR1 and CDR2: MNHEY, SVGAGI. The CDR3 is 18 amino acids. The V gene end was trimmed by 4 bases and the J gene end by 4 bases; junction bases not matched to a gene: 16. DNA of the CDR3: TGTGCCAGCAGTTCCGCCCGTCGGAGCTGGGGAGGGTACAATGAGCAGTTCTTC. It translates to CASSSARRSWGGYNEQFF.

This clonotype was counted a few times. The genes are TRBV7-2 and TRBJ2-5, with D possibly being TRBD1 or TRBD2 (5 bases each). The V gene lost 1 base and the J gene lost 2 bases, with 11 bases spanning the gap. The CDR3 extends over 15 amino acids. CDR1 and CDR2 from the germline V gene are SGHTA and FQGNSA. This chain's CDR3 is CASSLVWDGQETQYF. The CDR3 DNA is TGTGCCAGCAGCTTAGTTTGGGACGGACAAGAGACCCAGTACTTC.

The genes are TRBV24-1 and TRBJ2-2; D not certain. This CDR3 contains 14 residues. CDR1 and CDR2 (germline): KGHDR, SFDVKD. V lost 2 bases, J lost 4 bases, and 7 bases lay in between. CDR3 protein: CATSDWMTTGELFF. For the CDR3, the DNA is TGTGCCACCAGTGATTGGATGACCACCGGGGAGCTGTTTTTT.

The table lists this clonotype with a few counts. The V call is TRBV14, the J call TRBJ2-7; 7 positions agree with TRBD2. The CDR3 sequence is 16 residues long. V lost 4 bases to trimming and J lost 0 bases; unmatched junction nucleotides: 9. Germline CDR1 and CDR2: SGHDN and FVKESK. DNA for the CDR3: TGTGCCAGCAGCCCCGGGGGGAGCGGGGCCTCCTACGAGCAGTACTTC. Its translation is CASSPGGSGASYEQYF.

This clonotype was observed a few times. The CDR3, as DNA: TGTGCCAGCAGCCAAGGTCTTACACTTAACACTGAAGCTTTCTTT. As protein: CASSQGLTLNTEAFF. This chain joins TRBV3-1 and TRBJ1-1; D is uncertain. Germline-derived CDR1 and CDR2 are LGHDT and YNNKEL (reference sequence). Between the trimmed V and J ends, which lost 1 base and 2 bases, there was a span of 11 bases. The CDR3 contains 15 residues.

This chain connects TRBV3-1 to TRBJ2-1; 12 bases fit TRBD2. The J segment lost 5 bases and the V segment lost 1 base, leaving 3 bases of the junction unmatched. This CDR3 contains 16 residues. Per germline, CDR1 LGHDT and CDR2 YNNKEL (reference sequence). The CDR3 bases are TGTGCCAGCAGCCAAGTCCTAGCGGGAGGGAACAATGAGCAGTTCTTC. Translation: CASSQVLAGGNNEQFF.